These 9 T cell receptor beta chains originate from one sample sequenced in a study of identifying expanded T cells in peripheral blood. Some clones are missing from TCRdb's copy, which holds only in-frame ones; the method was immunoSEQ multiplex PCR. The sample has about 52,000 clones, around 82% seen once. Specimen: blood. The receptors here all came from a person between 18 and 75 years old in good health.

This clone was recorded only once. V usage is TRBV6-6 and J usage is TRBJ1-3; D gene unclear. Trimming stripped 7 bases from V and 0 bases from J, with 16 bases between. The CDR3 covers 16 residues. From germline, CDR1 is MNHNY and CDR2 SVGAGI (reference sequence). The CDR3 protein is CASTPRVASSGNTIYF. Written as DNA, the CDR3 is TGTGCCAGCACCCCGCGCGTAGCGTCCTCTGGAAACACCATATATTTT.

There are a few counts of this clone. V usage is TRBV2 and J usage is TRBJ1-2; D remains ambiguous. From germline, CDR1 is SNHLY and CDR2 FYNNEI. The CDR3 has 11 residues. Trimming pared 3 bases from V and 5 bases from J, leaving 4 bases between. The CDR3 protein is CASSDRYGYTF. The DNA for the CDR3 is TGTGCCAGCAGTGACAGATATGGCTACACCTTC.

The J gene is TRBJ2-3, the V gene TRBV6-1; possible D gene TRBD2, 5 bases. The CDR3 is 13 residues long. Trimming took 7 bases from V and 2 from J, leaving 10 bases between them. Germline values: CDR1 MNHNS, CDR2 SASEGT. CDR3 DNA sequence: TGTGCCAGCACGGACTGGAACACAGATACGCAGTATTTT. The encoded protein is CASTDWNTDTQYF.

The rearrangement links TRBV29-1 to TRBJ2-1; D is unresolved. Trimming removed 2 bases at V and 8 bases at J, with 10 bases between. CDR3 length: 12 residues. The germline V gene has CDR1 SQVTM and CDR2 ANQGSEA. CDR3 loop: CSVELVRYEQFF. CDR3 bases: TGCAGCGTTGAACTAGTACGGTATGAGCAGTTCTTC.

The rearrangement joins TRBV30 to TRBJ2-2, with D perhaps given as TRBD1 or TRBD2 (5 bases each). Germline loops: CDR1 GTSNPN, CDR2 SVGIG (reference sequence). The V end lost 3 bases, the J end lost 6 bases, and 11 bases lay between the germline ends. The CDR3 has 13 amino acids. The chain's CDR3 is CAWRQDLAGELFF. The DNA for the CDR3 is TGTGCCTGGAGACAGGACTTGGCCGGGGAGCTGTTTTTT.

The chain recombines TRBV5-6 with TRBJ2-5, with 7 bases aligning to TRBD2. V was clipped by 1 base and J by 2 bases; unmatched bases: 5. CDR3 length equals 15 residues. From germline, CDR1 is SGHDT and CDR2 YYEEEE. The CDR3 reads CASSLRAGIQETQYF. CDR3 in DNA: TGTGCCAGCAGCTTGAGAGCGGGGATACAAGAGACCCAGTACTTC.

The chain recombines TRBV13 with TRBJ2-5; TRBD2 matches at 8 bases. Matching the DNA end better, TRBJ2-7 makes the J call doubtful. The CDR3 sequence is 13 residues long. The V gene's germline CDR1 is PRHDT and CDR2 FYEKMQ (reference sequence). CDR3 sequence (DNA): TGTGCCAGCAGCTTAAGCGGGGGAGGCGAGCAGTACTTC. Its protein is CASSLSGGGEQYF.

This clone was observed a handful of times. The rearrangement links TRBV7-9 to TRBJ2-2; D gene uncertain. This CDR3 has 16 residues. Germline lookup yields CDR1 SEHNR and CDR2 FQNEAQ (reference sequence). The V gene lost 0 bases and the J gene lost 3 bases, with 11 bases spanning the gap. The CDR3 sequence: CASSLAAGFYTGELFF. In DNA, the CDR3 is TGTGCCAGCAGCTTAGCCGCCGGGTTTTACACCGGGGAGCTGTTTTTT.

The genes are TRBV19 and TRBJ2-7; D uncertain. Trimming pared 6 bases from V and 9 bases from J, leaving 12 bases between. The CDR3 has 11 amino acids. Germline V gives CDR1 LNHDA, CDR2 SQIVND (reference sequence). The DNA of the CDR3 is TGTGCCAGTAGCCTGTGGTCAGGGCAGTACGTC. This sequence encodes CASSLWSGQYV.